One T cell receptor beta chain is described in this entry. This record belongs to a study of immune characterization of retroperitoneal liposarcoma. MiXCR, run by TCRdb on the PCR reads, gives a single entry per CDR3 protein. The table records approximately 3,000 distinct CDR3 sequences, more than 45% of them present only once. CDR3 length equals 13 residues. V shed 2 bases and J shed 5 bases, with 7 bases lying between them. Per the germline V gene, CDR1 is SEHNR and CDR2 is FQNEAQ (reference sequence). This clonotype was obtained from a male donor with retroperitoneal liposarcoma. The sequenced material came from tumor tissue. The J gene is TRBJ2-1, the V gene TRBV7-9, with D uncertain. CDR3: CASSLPQNNEQFF. Written as DNA, the CDR3 is TGTGCCAGCAGCTTACCACAGAACAATGAGCAGTTCTTC.